These T cell receptor beta chains were read from a single sample in a study of blood T cell repertoires in COVID-19. Profiling relied on immunoSEQ multiplex PCR, and the TCRdb table lists in-frame clones only, not all of them. The repertoire holds about 55,000 clones, with roughly 85% as singletons. Sequenced input: peripheral blood. These receptors all come from a human donor in a cohort sampled during active COVID-19. CDR3s leave out the opening cysteine and the closing phenylalanine or tryptophan.

>TRBJ2-1|TRBV7-3
ASSRTGTSGIASYNEQF
>TRBJ1-1|TRBV18
ASSPRRQGLGNTEAF
>TRBJ2-3|TRBV6-5
ASGAADTQY
>TRBJ1-5|TRBV28
ASFSPGDLQPQH
>TRBJ1-2|TRBV27
ASRETGTGNNYGYT
>TRBJ2-5|TRBV27
ASSPVGLGETQY
>TRBJ2-7|TRBV12-5
ASGLTPGIEQY
>TRBJ1-5|TRBV10-3
AIRQGLFQPQH
>TRBJ2-3|TRBV2
ASSGGLARSTDTQY
>TRBJ2-7|TRBV6-1
ASSEEWDRAYEQY
>TRBJ2-1|TRBV4-1
ASSPVFGGGLSPRTYNEQF
>TRBJ2-1|TRBV11-2
ASSPSGALQF
>TRBJ1-5|TRBV28
ASRLGQELIYQPQH
>TRBJ1-4|TRBV7-2
ASSLDRVTNEKLF
>TRBJ1-6|TRBV4-3
ASSQSGQGDSPLH
>TRBJ2-3|TRBV28
AVGGTNPDTQY
>TRBJ2-3|TRBV27
ASSFLGLAGGGSTDTQY
>TRBJ2-2|TRBV12-5
ASGGASGTGELF
>TRBJ2-7|TRBV9
ASSVGTGIYEQY
>TRBJ2-3|TRBV24-1
ATSDPSGRGTDTQY
>TRBJ2-5|TRBV2
ASSITGVEETQY
>TRBJ1-5|TRBV25-1
ASSVTGSNQPQH
>TRBJ2-7|TRBV30
AWRMDREYEQY
>TRBJ2-1|TRBV4-1
ASSGTGVPDSYNEQF
>TRBJ1-2|TRBV5-1
ASSLDSGADYGYT
>TRBJ2-3|TRBV20-1
SASTSGSTDTQY
>TRBJ1-3|TRBV25-1
ASSETGTLLSGNTIY
>TRBJ2-3|TRBV6-2/TRBV6-3
ASSYSVRDATDTQY